Detailed here is one T cell receptor (beta chain). The sample is drawn from a study of blood T cell repertoires in COVID-19. In terms of age and location, participants ranged from about 18 to 95 years and lived in about 25 US areas. Categorization into cohorts depended on clinical history that participants reported. Sequencing was performed with immunoSEQ multiplex PCR; in TCRdb, only in-frame clones are kept and a portion is missing. The table records approximately 270,000 clones, approximately 89% of them present only once. The CDR3 sequence is 14 residues long. V lost 4 bases to trimming and J lost 3 bases, with 10 bases between them. Looked up from germline, CDR1 is LGHNT and CDR2 is FRNRAP.

The sequencing sample was made of PBMCs or T cells enriched from blood (not recorded which). V usage is TRBV12-5 and J usage is TRBJ2-1; D is unresolved. This sequence originates from a woman between 55 and 75 years old who had recovered from COVID-19. CDR3: CASGYPPDYNEQFF. As DNA, the CDR3 is TGTGCTAGTGGTTATCCACCAGACTACAATGAGCAGTTCTTC.